One and the same sample provided the 25 T cell receptor beta chains below, sequenced in a study of cytomegalovirus exposure and HLA in healthy donors. Use of 60 Vbeta and 13 Jbeta primers characterized the PCR. TCRdb's table, derived via immunoSEQ multiplex PCR, lists solely in-frame clones and lacks some. This sample carries around 140,000 clones, with 0.96% going to the ten biggest clones. Input material: PBMCs. These TCRs come from a male donor in good health and CMV-seronegative.

This chain connects TRBV7-2 to TRBJ2-2; D unresolved. CDR1 and CDR2 from the germline V gene are SGHTA and FQGNSA. Trimming pared 5 bases from V and 0 bases from J, leaving 7 bases between. The CDR3 totals 14 residues. CDR3 residues: CASSQSTNTGELFF. The CDR3 region has the DNA TGTGCCAGCAGCCAAAGCACGAACACCGGGGAGCTGTTTTTT.

The CDR3 DNA sequence: TGTGCCAGCAGACCCGTGACCGGGACAGTGAACACTGAAGCTTTCTTT. It yields the protein CASRPVTGTVNTEAFF. The V and J genes are TRBV7-9 and TRBJ1-1, with 7 positions matching TRBD1. The junction had 10 bases not matched to a gene; V was cut back by 6 bases and J by 0 bases. The CDR3 runs 16 residues. CDR1 is SEHNR, CDR2 FQNEAQ, per germline (reference sequence).

The chain combines TRBV6-5 with TRBJ2-7; the D gene is possibly TRBD2 (6 bases). Between the trimmed V and J ends, which lost 5 bases and 3 bases, there was a span of 11 bases. Looked up from germline, CDR1 is MNHEY and CDR2 is SVGAGI. The CDR3 totals 13 residues. CDR3 loop: CASSGTRDYEQYF. The CDR3 DNA is TGTGCCAGCAGTGGGACTCGAGACTACGAGCAGTACTTC.

This rearrangement joins TRBV6-4 to TRBJ1-1; 9 nucleotides match TRBD1. This CDR3 comprises 15 residues. Germline CDR1 and CDR2: MRHNA and SNTAGT. Losses at the gene ends were 2 bases for V and 3 bases for J; bases not matched to a gene: 4. Written as DNA, the CDR3 is TGTGCCAGCAGTGACACGGGGACAGGGCACACTGAAGCTTTCTTT. Translated, it gives CASSDTGTGHTEAFF.

The chain uses TRBV4-3 and TRBJ2-6; D remains ambiguous. Germline V CDR1 and CDR2: LGHNA, YSLEER. The CDR3 is 18 amino acids. V lost 0 bases and J 0 bases, leaving 12 bases between the germline ends. CDR3 nucleotides: TGCGCCAGCAGCCAAGATGCGACTGTGGGCTCTGGGGCCAACGTCCTGACTTTC. Translated, it gives CASSQDATVGSGANVLTF.

The chain links TRBV6-5 to TRBJ1-3, with no clear D. The CDR3 contains 14 residues. Germline-derived CDR1 and CDR2 are MNHEY and SVGAGI. V gave up 2 bases and J gave up 3 bases, with 8 bases separating them. The CDR3 loop reads CASSYSRGGNTIYF. CDR3 nucleotide sequence: TGTGCCAGCAGTTACAGCCGAGGTGGAAACACCATATATTTT.

The chain is built from TRBV28 and TRBJ1-6, with a tentative D call TRBD1 (6 bases). Trimming stripped 3 bases from V and 7 bases from J, with 10 bases between. CDR3 length equals 14 residues. Looked up from germline, CDR1 is MDHEN and CDR2 is SYDVKM. CDR3 coding DNA: TGTGCCAGCAGTTTCAGGGGTGAAAATTCACCCCTCCACTTT. Translated: CASSFRGENSPLHF.

This rearrangement joins TRBV10-3 to TRBJ1-1; TRBD1 might be the D (6 bases). The germline CDR1 and CDR2 sequences are ENHRY and SYGVKD. Trimming removed 1 base at V and 5 bases at J, with 14 bases between. The CDR3 contains 15 residues. CDR3 nucleotide sequence: TGTGCCATCAGTGAGTTGGGGGCGCAGGGGACTGAAGCTTTCTTT. Amino acid sequence: CAISELGAQGTEAFF.

The chain carries TRBV6-6 and TRBJ2-5; maybe TRBD1 (6 bases). V lost 3 bases to trimming and J lost 5 bases, with 10 bases between them. Germline lookup yields CDR1 MNHNY and CDR2 SVGAGI (reference sequence). This CDR3 is 13 amino acids long. The CDR3, as DNA: TGTGCCAGCAGTTATAGGGGGATGGAGACCCAGTACTTC. This sequence encodes CASSYRGMETQYF.

V usage is TRBV7-8 and J usage is TRBJ1-2, with 7 bases identical to TRBD1. The CDR3 totals 18 residues. Germline V lookup: CDR1 SGHVS, CDR2 FQNEAQ. V shed 1 base and J 3 bases; nucleotides not matched to a gene: 14. The CDR3 DNA follows: TGTGCCAGCAGCTTAGTAGGGGCCGACAGGGAAGTCGACTATGGCTACACCTTC. Translated, it gives CASSLVGADREVDYGYTF.

J is TRBJ2-7 and V is TRBV18; no definite D call. The CDR3 length is 13 residues. With 0 bases removed from V and 3 bases from J, the gap between germline ends came to 6 bases. The germline CDR1 and CDR2 sequences are KGHSH and LQKENI. CDR3 nucleotides: TGTGCCAGCTCACCACCGAGAGGCTACGAGCAGTACTTC. This gives the protein CASSPPRGYEQYF.

The chain employs TRBV9 and TRBJ1-2; D gene ambiguous. Trimming pared 0 bases from V and 6 bases from J, leaving 12 bases between. The germline V gene encodes CDR1 SGDLS and CDR2 YYNGEE. The CDR3 is 14 amino acids. CDR3 nucleotide sequence: TGTGCCAGCAGCGTAGCGGACTTTCAGAATGGCTACACCTTC. Its translation is CASSVADFQNGYTF.

V and J are TRBV15 and TRBJ1-5; D remains ambiguous. The germline CDR1 and CDR2 sequences are LNHNV and YYDKDF (reference sequence). CDR3 length equals 15 residues. V lost 0 bases, J lost 4 bases, and 10 bases lay in between. The CDR3, as DNA: TGTGCCACCAGCAGAGATCTGGTACAGAATCAGCCCCAGCATTTT. Translating gives CATSRDLVQNQPQHF.

The J gene is TRBJ2-5, the V gene TRBV5-1, with 7 bases matching TRBD1. From germline, CDR1 is SGHRS and CDR2 YFSETQ. This CDR3 is built from 15 residues. After removal of 6 bases from V and 1 base from J, the junction contained 9 bases not matched to a gene. The CDR3 sequence: CASTVQGGPQETQYF. The CDR3 bases are TGCGCCAGCACTGTGCAAGGGGGCCCCCAAGAGACCCAGTACTTC.

The chain couples TRBV30 to TRBJ1-6; D ambiguous. The CDR3 is 15 amino acids. The V and J ends lost 0 bases and 7 bases respectively, with 13 bases between them. The germline V gene encodes CDR1 GTSNPN and CDR2 SVGIG (reference sequence). In DNA, the CDR3 is TGTGCCTGGAGTGTACTGAAGTCGTGGAATTCACCCCTCCACTTT. This translates into CAWSVLKSWNSPLHF.

V usage is TRBV25-1 and J usage is TRBJ2-2; 8 nucleotides agree with TRBD1. Per the germline V gene, CDR1 is MGHDK and CDR2 is SYGVNS. The CDR3 spans 17 residues. The J segment lost 1 base and the V segment lost 0 bases, leaving 4 bases of the junction unmatched. The CDR3: CASSEYTGTGNTGELFF. The CDR3 DNA reads TGTGCCAGCAGTGAATATACCGGGACAGGGAACACCGGGGAGCTGTTTTTT.

The chain recombines TRBV5-4 with TRBJ1-1; D call uncertain. Germline CDR1 is SGHNT and CDR2 is YYREEE (reference sequence). CDR3 size: 13 residues. V lost 0 bases, J lost 5 bases, and 8 bases lay in between. The CDR3 here is CASSLEVVTEAFF. CDR3 bases: TGTGCCAGCAGCTTGGAAGTAGTGACTGAAGCTTTCTTT.

The rearrangement joins TRBV5-5 to TRBJ2-7; D is perhaps TRBD1 (6 bases). Between the trimmed V and J ends, which lost 2 bases and 0 bases, there was a span of 12 bases. Germline CDR1 SGHKS, CDR2 YYEKEE (reference sequence). The CDR3 is 15 amino acids. The CDR3 region has the DNA TGTGCCAGCAGCTTAGGGACACCTCGCTCCTACGAGCAGTACTTC. It codes for CASSLGTPRSYEQYF.

V and J are TRBV2 and TRBJ2-3; D is unresolved. The CDR3 is 13 amino acids. Looked up from germline, CDR1 is SNHLY and CDR2 is FYNNEI. Trimming pared 10 bases from V and 1 base from J, leaving 12 bases between. The CDR3 sequence is CATKESGTDTQYF. CDR3 sequence (DNA): TGTGCCACTAAGGAGTCGGGCACAGATACGCAGTATTTT.

The DNA of the CDR3 is TGCAGCGTTACGGGGGAACAGGGGGCCGGTAATGAGCAGTTCTTC. Translation gives CSVTGEQGAGNEQFF. V is TRBV29-1 and J is TRBJ2-1, with TRBD1 matching 9 bases. The CDR3 totals 15 residues. V was clipped by 5 bases and J by 7 bases; unmatched bases: 12. Germline CDR1 is SQVTM and CDR2 is ANQGSEA.

This sequence joins TRBV19 and TRBJ1-1, with 8 bases that match TRBD1. CDR1 LNHDA and CDR2 SQIVND come from the germline V gene (reference sequence). The V segment lost 6 bases and the J segment 0 bases; nucleotides outside the gene matches: 6. This CDR3 comprises 15 residues. CDR3 residues: CASRTQDRVNTEAFF. CDR3 nucleotides: TGTGCCAGTAGAACCCAGGACAGGGTGAACACTGAAGCTTTCTTT.

This chain connects TRBV10-2 to TRBJ1-1; 11 bases match TRBD1. Germline CDR1 WSHSY, CDR2 SAAADI. CDR3 length: 15 residues. J gave up 0 bases and V 9 bases, and 6 bases lay outside the gene matches. The CDR3 sequence is CARMGQGDLNTEAFF. CDR3 in DNA: TGCGCCAGGATGGGACAGGGGGATTTGAACACTGAAGCTTTCTTT.

The chain couples TRBV7-2 to TRBJ1-5; 7 nucleotides match TRBD1. Per the germline V gene, CDR1 is SGHTA and CDR2 is FQGNSA. The CDR3 has 14 residues. J gave up 6 bases and V 5 bases, and 7 bases lay outside the gene matches. This chain's CDR3 is CASSPRDRSQPQHF. Here the CDR3 DNA reads TGTGCCAGCAGCCCCCGGGACAGAAGTCAGCCCCAGCATTTT.

The chain joins TRBV7-6 to TRBJ2-2; 9 nucleotides match TRBD2. The germline V gene encodes CDR1 SGHVS and CDR2 FNYEAQ. V shed 2 bases and J 5 bases; nucleotides not matched to a gene: 12. This CDR3 is 18 amino acids long. The CDR3 protein is CASSLLAGSKELTGELFF. In DNA, the CDR3 is TGTGCCAGCAGCTTACTAGCGGGAAGTAAAGAATTAACCGGGGAGCTGTTTTTT. The full variable domain, its missing parts supplied by reference TRBV7-6 and TRBJ2-2, is GAGVSQSPRYKVTKRGQDVALRCDPISGHVSLYWYRQALGQGPEFLTYFNYEAQQDKSGLPNDRFSAERPEGSISTLTIQRTEQRDSAMYRCASSLLAGSKELTGELFFGEGSRLTVL.

The CDR3 DNA reads as TGTGCCTGGAGTGTACTAGCGGGAGGGTTTAGGGAGCAGTTCTTC. Amino acid sequence: CAWSVLAGGFREQFF. The J gene is TRBJ2-1, the V gene TRBV30, with 13 bases lining up with TRBD2. Unmatched junction bases numbered 6, after V lost 0 bases and J lost 10 bases. This CDR3 is 15 amino acids long. Per the germline V gene, CDR1 is GTSNPN and CDR2 is SVGIG (reference sequence).